These T cell receptor beta chains were read from a single sample in a study of TIL therapy for anti-PD-1-resistant metastatic lung cancer. Sequencing used immunoSEQ multiplex PCR; TCRdb keeps in-frame clones, though not all of them. The sample holds about 45,000 clones, 65% to 80% seen once. The sequenced sample was blood, obtained at baseline. These receptors were taken from a man in his 70s with non-small cell lung cancer. Both conserved end residues are part of each CDR3. Fields, in order: CDR3 protein, CDR3 DNA, clone size, V gene, J gene, D gene. A D gene is named only where the DNA matches it firmly. Size is omitted from some rows. Given values are once, few, many or a class for expanded clones.

CDR3: CASSEKREAAYEQYF; DNA: TGTGCCAGCAGTGAAAAGCGGGAGGCCGCCTACGAGCAGTACTTC; size: .; V: TRBV6-1; J: TRBJ2-7; D: TRBD2
CDR3: CASSTIAESYNEQFF; DNA: TGTGCCAGCAGCACAATAGCAGAATCATACAATGAGCAGTTCTTC; size: .; V: TRBV9; J: TRBJ2-1; D: .
CDR3: CASSPGQGRFYNEQFF; DNA: TGTGCCAGCAGCCCCGGACAGGGGAGGTTCTACAATGAGCAGTTCTTC; size: .; V: TRBV27; J: TRBJ2-1; D: TRBD1
CDR3: CASSIPLAAKETQYF; DNA: TGTGCCAGCAGCATCCCACTAGCGGCTAAAGAGACCCAGTACTTC; size: .; V: TRBV11-2; J: TRBJ2-5; D: TRBD2
CDR3: CASSLGQGANEQYF; DNA: TGTGCCAGCAGCTTGGGACAGGGGGCCAACGAGCAGTACTTC; size: .; V: TRBV5-6; J: TRBJ2-7; D: TRBD1
CDR3: CASSIDGGDTGELFF; DNA: TGTGCCAGTAGTATAGACGGGGGAGACACCGGGGAGCTGTTTTTT; size: .; V: TRBV19; J: TRBJ2-2; D: .
CDR3: CASSGEYGGYEQYF; DNA: TGTGCCAGCAGCGGGGAGTACGGGGGCTACGAGCAGTACTTC; size: .; V: TRBV9; J: TRBJ2-7; D: .
CDR3: CASSFGTGSEVWNTEAFF; DNA: TGTGCCAGCAGCTTTGGGACAGGGTCGGAAGTGTGGAACACTGAAGCTTTCTTT; size: .; V: TRBV7-9; J: TRBJ1-1; D: TRBD1
CDR3: CATSNSQGGNTGELFF; DNA: TGTGCCACCAGCAACTCCCAGGGGGGTAACACCGGGGAGCTGTTTTTT; size: .; V: TRBV15; J: TRBJ2-2; D: .
CDR3: CASSQGTGGAGTDTQYF; DNA: TGCGCCAGCAGCCAAGGGACAGGGGGCGCCGGCACAGATACGCAGTATTTT; size: .; V: TRBV5-1; J: TRBJ2-3; D: TRBD1
CDR3: CASSPPGASGRVGNNEQFF; DNA: TGTGCCAGCAGTCCCCCCGGGGCTAGCGGGAGGGTGGGGAACAATGAGCAGTTCTTC; size: .; V: TRBV27; J: TRBJ2-1; D: TRBD2
CDR3: CASTRLGGSVNTEAFF; DNA: TGTGCCAGCACCCGTTTGGGTGGGAGCGTGAACACTGAAGCTTTCTTT; size: .; V: TRBV7-9; J: TRBJ1-1; D: .
CDR3: CASSSTVNTEAFF; DNA: TGTGCCAGCAGCTCGACAGTGAACACTGAAGCTTTCTTT; size: .; V: TRBV5-4; J: TRBJ1-1; D: .
CDR3: CASSVAGETQYF; DNA: TGTGCCAGCAGCGTGGCAGGAGAGACCCAGTACTTC; size: .; V: TRBV7-9; J: TRBJ2-5; D: .
CDR3: CASTGQNFYGYTF; DNA: TGTGCCAGCACGGGACAGAATTTCTATGGCTACACCTTC; size: .; V: TRBV6-5; J: TRBJ1-2; D: TRBD1
CDR3: CASSGGTDTQYF; DNA: TGTGCCAGCAGCGGCGGCACAGATACGCAGTATTTT; size: .; V: TRBV28; J: TRBJ2-3; D: .
CDR3: CASSGLGLITDTQYF; DNA: TGTGCCAGCAGTGGCCTGGGACTCATCACAGATACGCAGTATTTT; size: .; V: TRBV27; J: TRBJ2-3; D: .
CDR3: CASSADRGFETQYF; DNA: TGTGCCAGCAGCGCTGACAGGGGGTTTGAGACCCAGTACTTC; size: .; V: TRBV7-2; J: TRBJ2-5; D: TRBD1
CDR3: CASSSGANGGSPLHF; DNA: TGTGCCAGCAGCAGCGGAGCGAACGGAGGGTCACCCCTCCACTTT; size: few; V: TRBV28; J: TRBJ1-6; D: .
CDR3: CASSSADRSSYNSPLHF; DNA: TGCGCCAGCAGCTCCGCAGACAGGAGCTCCTATAATTCACCCCTCCACTTT; size: .; V: TRBV5-1; J: TRBJ1-6; D: .
CDR3: CASSRGTSQETQYF; DNA: TGTGCCAGCAGCCGTGGGACTAGCCAAGAGACCCAGTACTTC; size: .; V: TRBV7-2; J: TRBJ2-5; D: TRBD2
CDR3: CASSEYSGSSYNEQFF; DNA: TGTGCCAGCAGTGAATATAGCGGGAGCTCCTACAATGAGCAGTTCTTC; size: .; V: TRBV6-1; J: TRBJ2-1; D: TRBD2